These 19 T cell receptor beta chains originate from one sample sequenced in a study of siplizumab effects on memory and regulatory T cells. The assay was immunoSEQ multiplex PCR, and TCRdb's table has in-frame clones only and misses some. The data hold roughly 70,000 clones, with around 93% observed a single time. Sequenced input: CD8+ T cells sorted from blood. The receptors stem from a human donor in good health.

This chain joins TRBV13 and TRBJ1-1; 9 bases map to TRBD1. The germline V gene has CDR1 PRHDT and CDR2 FYEKMQ (reference sequence). The junction had 6 bases not matched to a gene; V was cut back by 4 bases and J by 6 bases. This CDR3 region has 14 residues. CDR3 protein: CASSSQGQGPEAFF. CDR3 nucleotide sequence: TGTGCCAGCAGCTCGCAGGGACAGGGCCCTGAAGCTTTCTTT.

The gene calls are TRBV10-3 and TRBJ2-2, with D perhaps TRBD1 or TRBD2 (5 bases each). The CDR3 extends over 16 amino acids. The germline V gene encodes CDR1 ENHRY and CDR2 SYGVKD. V was pared by 4 bases and J by 4 bases, with 16 bases between. The CDR3 coding sequence is TGTGCCATCAGTGCGACAGAGGGTACGGGCACCGGGGAGCTGTTTTTT. Protein: CAISATEGTGTGELFF.

The sample holds one count of this clone. The chain uses TRBV19 and TRBJ2-2; TRBD2 agrees at 8 bases. Germline V gene data show CDR1 as LNHDA and CDR2 as SQIVND (reference sequence). The V gene end was trimmed by 7 bases and the J gene end by 5 bases; junction bases not matched to a gene: 9. The CDR3 runs to 15 residues. This chain's CDR3 is CASKSWPGGTGELFF. The CDR3 DNA is TGTGCCAGTAAAAGCTGGCCGGGGGGGACCGGGGAGCTGTTTTTT.

The rearrangement links TRBV27 to TRBJ2-2; 9 bases map to TRBD1. Germline lookup yields CDR1 MNHEY and CDR2 SMNVEV (reference sequence). Trimming took 4 bases from V and 6 from J; bases not matched to a gene: 6. This CDR3 region has 15 residues. The CDR3 DNA reads TGTGCCAGCAGTTCCAAGGACAGGGGTGCCGGGGAGCTGTTTTTT. Protein sequence: CASSSKDRGAGELFF.

The J gene is TRBJ2-7, the V gene TRBV5-5; D remains ambiguous. This CDR3 contains 12 residues. V was pared by 0 bases and J by 7 bases, with 8 bases between. Germline V lookup: CDR1 SGHKS, CDR2 YYEKEE (reference sequence). CDR3 sequence (DNA): TGTGCCAGCAGCTTGGGGACCCCTGAGCAGTACTTC. Its protein product is CASSLGTPEQYF.

The J gene is TRBJ2-2, the V gene TRBV9; a weak D match, TRBD2 (5 bases). This CDR3 comprises 12 residues. The germline V and J ends were trimmed by 6 bases and 6 bases, with 9 bases remaining between them. Germline-derived CDR1 and CDR2 are SGDLS and YYNGEE. The CDR3 DNA reads as TGTGCCAGCAACCGGGAAGCCGGGGAGCTGTTTTTT. This encodes CASNREAGELFF. Filled out from reference TRBV9 and TRBJ2-2, the complete variable domain reads DSGVTQTPKHLITATGQRVTLRCSPRSGDLSVYWYQQSLDQGLQFLIQYYNGEERAKGNILERFSAQQFPDLHSELNLSSLELGDSALYFCASNREAGELFFGEGSRLTVL.

The chain recombines TRBV19 with TRBJ1-6; no definite D call. V dropped 3 bases and J dropped 3 bases, with 9 bases sitting between them. The CDR3 has 15 amino acids. In germline, CDR1 is LNHDA, CDR2 SQIVND (reference sequence). The CDR3 sequence: CASSIMEGYNSPLHF. Written as DNA, the CDR3 is TGTGCCAGTAGTATTATGGAGGGCTATAATTCACCCCTCCACTTT.

The chain recombines TRBV5-4 with TRBJ2-1; 14 nucleotides agree with TRBD2. CDR1 is SGHNT and CDR2 is YYREEE in the germline V gene (reference sequence). The CDR3 has 15 residues. The ends lost 4 bases at V and 5 bases at J; junction bases unmatched: 2. The CDR3 DNA reads TGTGCCAGCAGCCCGGGACTAGCGGGGGACAATGAGCAGTTCTTC. This translates into CASSPGLAGDNEQFF.

This chain connects TRBV27 to TRBJ1-5; 7 bases are a match to TRBD1. This CDR3 is 12 amino acids long. Looked up from germline, CDR1 is MNHEY and CDR2 is SMNVEV (reference sequence). CDR3: CASGQHNQPQHF. The CDR3 DNA is TGTGCTTCGGGACAGCATAATCAGCCCCAGCATTTT.

The chain employs TRBV11-2 and TRBJ2-7, with 8 bases lining up with TRBD2. The V segment lost 6 bases and the J segment 7 bases; nucleotides outside the gene matches: 14. The V gene's germline CDR1 is SGHAT and CDR2 FQNNGV. The CDR3 covers 15 residues. The CDR3 reads CASSYPQRGWIEQYF. The CDR3 DNA sequence: TGTGCCAGCAGTTATCCCCAGCGGGGGTGGATAGAGCAGTACTTC.

This rearrangement joins TRBV5-1 to TRBJ2-4; weak D call: TRBD1 (5 bases). The V end lost 1 base, the J end lost 7 bases, and 9 bases lay between the germline ends. Looked up from germline, CDR1 is SGHRS and CDR2 is YFSETQ. The length of the CDR3 is 13 residues. CDR3 sequence (DNA): TGCGCCAGCAGCTTGCCGACAGCTAACATTCAGTACTTC. Translation: CASSLPTANIQYF.

This clone was counted once. This chain connects TRBV19 to TRBJ1-1, with TRBD1 as a possible D gene (5 bases). Trimming left V 0 bases short and J 4 bases short, with 12 bases between. This CDR3 has 15 residues. Germline V gene data show CDR1 as LNHDA and CDR2 as SQIVND (reference sequence). CDR3 sequence reads: CASSIERRGGTEAFF. The CDR3 DNA is TGTGCCAGTAGTATAGAGCGGAGGGGTGGCACTGAAGCTTTCTTT.

The chain carries TRBV7-3 and TRBJ1-5; the D is unclear. Germline CDR1 is SGHTA and CDR2 is FQGTGA. V was shortened by 3 bases and J by 5 bases, with 8 bases between the two germline ends. The length of the CDR3 is 13 residues. The CDR3 bases are TGTGCCAGCAGCTTGGGCCCCGATCAGCCCCAGCATTTT. This codes for CASSLGPDQPQHF. Supplemented by reference TRBV7-3 and TRBJ1-5, the full variable domain reads GAGVSQTPSNKVTEKGKYVELRCDPISGHTALYWYRQSLGQGPEFLIYFQGTGAADDSGLPNDRFFAVRPEGSVSTLKIQRTERGDSAVYLCASSLGPDQPQHFGDGTRLSIL.

V is TRBV19 and J is TRBJ1-1, with a weak D call TRBD1 (5 bases). The ends were cut back, 6 bases at V and 2 bases at J, with 10 bases in the middle. The V gene's germline CDR1 is LNHDA and CDR2 SQIVND (reference sequence). The CDR3 runs 13 residues. The CDR3 region is CASRTQGNTEAFF. CDR3 nucleotide sequence: TGTGCCAGTAGAACCCAGGGCAACACTGAAGCTTTCTTT. The whole variable domain, filled in from reference TRBV19 and TRBJ1-1, reads DGGITQSPKYLFRKEGQNVTLSCEQNLNHDAMYWYRQDPGQGLRLIYYSQIVNDFQKGDIAEGYSVSREKKESFPLTVTSAQKNPTAFYLCASRTQGNTEAFFGQGTRLTVV.

The chain carries TRBV11-2 and TRBJ2-2, with 11 nucleotides matching TRBD2. Germline V CDR1 and CDR2: SGHAT, FQNNGV. The trim removed 6 bases at V and 4 bases at J, leaving 10 bases unmatched. The CDR3 has 17 amino acids. The CDR3 region is CASSFPLSGGVTGELFF. CDR3 DNA: TGTGCCAGCAGTTTTCCGCTTAGCGGGGGGGTCACCGGGGAGCTGTTTTTT.

The chain links TRBV1 to TRBJ1-2. TRBV1 constitutes a pseudogene. The CDR3 contains 19 residues. CDR3 DNA sequence: TGCACCAGCAGCCAAGATGGAGAGGCTCGAGTTATGTCTAACTATGGCTACACCTTC. It is translated as CTSSQDGEARVMSNYGYTF.

CDR3 sequence (DNA): TGTGCCAGTAGTATAGATTCGGCGGGGTCAGGCACTGAAGCTTTCTTT. Protein sequence: CASSIDSAGSGTEAFF. V is TRBV19 and J is TRBJ1-1, with D unresolved. The V end was cut by 0 bases, the J end by 4 bases, with 15 bases between. The CDR3 is 16 residues long. The germline CDR1 and CDR2 sequences are LNHDA and SQIVND (reference sequence).

The chain uses TRBV27 and TRBJ1-4, with 8 bases identical to TRBD1. In germline, CDR1 is MNHEY, CDR2 SMNVEV (reference sequence). The trim removed 6 bases at V and 1 base at J, leaving 4 bases unmatched. This CDR3 spans 15 amino acids. This CDR3 reads CASRSGGETNEKLFF. In nucleotides, the CDR3 is TGTGCCAGCAGATCAGGGGGCGAAACTAATGAAAAACTGTTTTTT.

The genes are TRBV28 and TRBJ1-1, with 7 bases aligning to TRBD1. J was trimmed by 4 bases and V by 5 bases; bases with no gene match: 7. Germline assignment: CDR1 MDHEN and CDR2 SYDVKM. This CDR3 spans 14 amino acids. The CDR3 DNA sequence: TGTGCCAGCAGTCTCGACAGGGTTGCCACTGAAGCTTTCTTT. Translation gives CASSLDRVATEAFF. Full variable domain (rest looked up from reference TRBV28 and TRBJ1-1): DVKVTQSSRYLVKRTGEKVFLECVQDMDHENMFWYRQDPGLGLRLIYFSYDVKMKEKGDIPEGYSVSREKKERFSLILESASTNQTSMYLCASSLDRVATEAFFGQGTRLTVV.